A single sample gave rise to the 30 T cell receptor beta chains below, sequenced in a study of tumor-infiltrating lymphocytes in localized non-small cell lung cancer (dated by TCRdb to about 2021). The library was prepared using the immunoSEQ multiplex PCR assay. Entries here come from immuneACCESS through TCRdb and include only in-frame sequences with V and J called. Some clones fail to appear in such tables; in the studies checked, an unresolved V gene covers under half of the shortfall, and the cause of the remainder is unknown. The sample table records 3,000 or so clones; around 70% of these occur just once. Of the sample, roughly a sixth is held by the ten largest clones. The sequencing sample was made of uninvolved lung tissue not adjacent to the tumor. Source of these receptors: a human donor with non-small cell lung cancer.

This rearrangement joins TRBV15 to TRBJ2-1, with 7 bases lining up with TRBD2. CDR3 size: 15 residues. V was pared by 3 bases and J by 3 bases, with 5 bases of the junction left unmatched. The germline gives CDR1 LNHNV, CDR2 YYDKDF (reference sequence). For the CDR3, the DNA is TGTGCCACCAGCAGGGGCGGGGGAGGCTACAATGAGCAGTTCTTC. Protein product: CATSRGGGGYNEQFF.

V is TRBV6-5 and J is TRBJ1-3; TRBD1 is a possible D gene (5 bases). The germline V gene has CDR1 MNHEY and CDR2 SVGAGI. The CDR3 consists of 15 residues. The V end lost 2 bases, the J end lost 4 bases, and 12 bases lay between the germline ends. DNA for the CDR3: TGTGCCAGCAGTTACGGGCGGGGGAAGGGAAACACCATATATTTT. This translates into CASSYGRGKGNTIYF.

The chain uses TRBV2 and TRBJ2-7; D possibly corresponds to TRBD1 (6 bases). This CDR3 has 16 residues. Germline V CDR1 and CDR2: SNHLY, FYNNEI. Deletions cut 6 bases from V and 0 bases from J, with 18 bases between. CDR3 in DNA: TGTGCCAGCAGCGAGATCCAGGGGCGTAGCTCCTACGAGCAGTACTTC. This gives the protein CASSEIQGRSSYEQYF.

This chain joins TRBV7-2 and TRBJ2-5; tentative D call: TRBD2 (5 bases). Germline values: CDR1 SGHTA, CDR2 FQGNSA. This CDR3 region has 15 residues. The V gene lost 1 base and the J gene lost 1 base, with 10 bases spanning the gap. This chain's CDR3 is CASSLDSGPQETQYF. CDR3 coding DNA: TGTGCCAGCAGCTTAGACAGCGGTCCCCAAGAGACCCAGTACTTC.

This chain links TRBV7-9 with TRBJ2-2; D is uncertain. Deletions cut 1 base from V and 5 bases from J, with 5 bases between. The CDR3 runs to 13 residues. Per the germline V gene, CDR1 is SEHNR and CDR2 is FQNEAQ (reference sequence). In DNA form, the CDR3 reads TGTGCCAGCAGCTTAGGAGAGACCGGGGAGCTGTTTTTT. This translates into CASSLGETGELFF.

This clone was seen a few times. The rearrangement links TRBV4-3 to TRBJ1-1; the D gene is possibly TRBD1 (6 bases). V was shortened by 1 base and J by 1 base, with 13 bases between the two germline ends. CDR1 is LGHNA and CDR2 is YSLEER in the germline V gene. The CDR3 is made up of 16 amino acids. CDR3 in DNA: TGCGCCAGCAGCCAAGTTTGGACAGAAGGGAACACTGAAGCTTTCTTT. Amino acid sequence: CASSQVWTEGNTEAFF.

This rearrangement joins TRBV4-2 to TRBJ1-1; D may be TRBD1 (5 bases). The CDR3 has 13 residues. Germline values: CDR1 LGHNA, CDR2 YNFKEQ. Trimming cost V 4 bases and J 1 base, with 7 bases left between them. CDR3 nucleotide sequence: TGTGCCAGCAGCCGCACAGGGAACACTGAAGCTTTCTTT. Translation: CASSRTGNTEAFF.

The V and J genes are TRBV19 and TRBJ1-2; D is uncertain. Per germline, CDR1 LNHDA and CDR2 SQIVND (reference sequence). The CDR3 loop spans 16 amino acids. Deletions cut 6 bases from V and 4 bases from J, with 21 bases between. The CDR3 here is CASRYRLGRDSYGYTF. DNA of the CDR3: TGTGCCAGTAGATACCGTTTGGGCCGTGACTCCTATGGCTACACCTTC.

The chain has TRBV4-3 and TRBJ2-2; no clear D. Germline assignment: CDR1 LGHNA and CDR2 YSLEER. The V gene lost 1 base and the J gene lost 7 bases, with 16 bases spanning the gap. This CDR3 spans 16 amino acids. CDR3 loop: CASSQVNRARDGELFF. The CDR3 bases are TGCGCCAGCAGCCAAGTTAACAGAGCGCGCGACGGGGAGCTGTTTTTT.

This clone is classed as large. CDR3 DNA sequence: TGTGCCAGCACTCGGACAGGGGGTGAGAACACTGAAGCTTTCTTT. This translates into CASTRTGGENTEAFF. V gene TRBV7-6 combines with J gene TRBJ1-1; 10 bases are shared with TRBD1. The length of the CDR3 is 15 residues. Germline V gene data show CDR1 as SGHVS and CDR2 as FNYEAQ. With 7 bases clipped from V and 1 base from J, the junction kept 6 bases outside the gene matches.

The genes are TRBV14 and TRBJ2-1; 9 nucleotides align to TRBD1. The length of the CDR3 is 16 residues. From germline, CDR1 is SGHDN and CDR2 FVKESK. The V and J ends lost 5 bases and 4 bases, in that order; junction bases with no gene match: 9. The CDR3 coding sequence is TGTGCCAGCAGCTACCTGACAGGGGGTCGGTACAATGAGCAGTTCTTC. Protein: CASSYLTGGRYNEQFF.

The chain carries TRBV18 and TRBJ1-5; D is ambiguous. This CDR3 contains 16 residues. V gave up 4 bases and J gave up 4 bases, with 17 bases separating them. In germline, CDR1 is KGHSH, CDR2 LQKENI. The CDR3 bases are TGTGCCAGCTCACTGGTTAAATCCGGGTTGAATCAGCCCCAGCATTTT. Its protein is CASSLVKSGLNQPQHF.

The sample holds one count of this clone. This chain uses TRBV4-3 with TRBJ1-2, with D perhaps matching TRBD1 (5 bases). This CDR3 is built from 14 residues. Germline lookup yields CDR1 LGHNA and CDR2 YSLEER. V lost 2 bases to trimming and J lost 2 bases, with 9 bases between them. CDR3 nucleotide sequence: TGCGCCAGCAGCCAACCCCCAGGGAACTATGGCTACACCTTC. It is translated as CASSQPPGNYGYTF.

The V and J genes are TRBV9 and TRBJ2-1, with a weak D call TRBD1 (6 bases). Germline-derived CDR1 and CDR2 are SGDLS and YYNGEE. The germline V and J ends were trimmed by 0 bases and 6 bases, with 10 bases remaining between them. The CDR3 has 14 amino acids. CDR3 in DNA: TGTGCCAGCAGCGTAGGGCCAGGGGCCAATGAGCAGTTCTTC. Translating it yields CASSVGPGANEQFF.

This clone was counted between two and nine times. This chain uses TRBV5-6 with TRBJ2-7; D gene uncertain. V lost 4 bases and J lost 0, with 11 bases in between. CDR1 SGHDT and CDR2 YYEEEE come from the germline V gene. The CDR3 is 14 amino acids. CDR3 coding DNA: TGTGCCAGCAGCCTCGCCGTGAGCTCCTACGAGCAGTACTTC. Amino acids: CASSLAVSSYEQYF.

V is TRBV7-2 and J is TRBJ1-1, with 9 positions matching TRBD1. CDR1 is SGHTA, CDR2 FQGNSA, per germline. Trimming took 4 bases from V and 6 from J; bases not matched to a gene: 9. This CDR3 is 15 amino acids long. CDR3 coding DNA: TGTGCCAGCAGCTATAGACAGGGGGGAGGGGCTGAAGCTTTCTTT. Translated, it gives CASSYRQGGGAEAFF.

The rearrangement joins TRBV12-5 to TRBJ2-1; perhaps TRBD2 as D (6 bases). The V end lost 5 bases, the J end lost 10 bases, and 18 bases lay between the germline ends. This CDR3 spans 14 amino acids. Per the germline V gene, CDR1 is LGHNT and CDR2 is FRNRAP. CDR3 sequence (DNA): TGTGCTAGTGGTCCCTTGGTCGGGAGAAAAGAGCAGTTCTTC. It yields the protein CASGPLVGRKEQFF.

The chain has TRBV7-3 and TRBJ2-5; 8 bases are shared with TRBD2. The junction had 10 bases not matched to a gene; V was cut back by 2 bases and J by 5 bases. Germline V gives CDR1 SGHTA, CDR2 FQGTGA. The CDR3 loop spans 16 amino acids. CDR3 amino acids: CASSLFGAGDGETQYF. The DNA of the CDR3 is TGTGCCAGCAGCTTATTCGGAGCGGGGGACGGGGAGACCCAGTACTTC.

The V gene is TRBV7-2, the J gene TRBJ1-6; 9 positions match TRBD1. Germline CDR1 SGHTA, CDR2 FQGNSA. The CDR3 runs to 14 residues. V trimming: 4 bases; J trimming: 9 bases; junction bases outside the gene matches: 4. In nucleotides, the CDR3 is TGTGCCAGCAGCTCCGACAGGGGGATTTCACCCCTCCACTTT. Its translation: CASSSDRGISPLHF.

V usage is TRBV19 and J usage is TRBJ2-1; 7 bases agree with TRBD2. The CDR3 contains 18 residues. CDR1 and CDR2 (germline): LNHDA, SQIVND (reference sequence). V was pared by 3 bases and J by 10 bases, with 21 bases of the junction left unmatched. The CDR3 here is CASSIGRLGGSRLREQFF. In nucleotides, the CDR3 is TGTGCCAGTAGTATCGGGAGACTGGGAGGGTCCCGCCTTAGGGAGCAGTTCTTC. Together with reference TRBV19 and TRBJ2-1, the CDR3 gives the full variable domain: DGGITQSPKYLFRKEGQNVTLSCEQNLNHDAMYWYRQDPGQGLRLIYYSQIVNDFQKGDIAEGYSVSREKKESFPLTVTSAQKNPTAFYLCASSIGRLGGSRLREQFFGPGTRLTVL.

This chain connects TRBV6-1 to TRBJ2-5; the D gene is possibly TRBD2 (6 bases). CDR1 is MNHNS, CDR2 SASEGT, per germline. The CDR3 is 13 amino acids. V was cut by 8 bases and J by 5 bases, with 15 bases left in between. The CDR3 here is CASGTGEAETQYF. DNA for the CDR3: TGTGCCAGCGGGACGGGAGAGGCGGAGACCCAGTACTTC.

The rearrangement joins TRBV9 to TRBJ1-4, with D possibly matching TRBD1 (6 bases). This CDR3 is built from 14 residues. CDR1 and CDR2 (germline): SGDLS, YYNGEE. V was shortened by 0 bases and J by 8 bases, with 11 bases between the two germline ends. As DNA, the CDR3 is TGTGCCAGCAGCGTAGAGGCAGGGGAGGAAAAACTGTTTTTT. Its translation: CASSVEAGEEKLFF.

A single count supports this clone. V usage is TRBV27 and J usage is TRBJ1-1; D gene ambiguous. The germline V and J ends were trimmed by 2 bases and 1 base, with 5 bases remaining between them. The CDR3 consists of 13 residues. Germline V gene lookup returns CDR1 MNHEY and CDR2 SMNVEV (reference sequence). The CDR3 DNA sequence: TGTGCCAGCAGTTTAAAGGAGAACACTGAAGCTTTCTTT. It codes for CASSLKENTEAFF.

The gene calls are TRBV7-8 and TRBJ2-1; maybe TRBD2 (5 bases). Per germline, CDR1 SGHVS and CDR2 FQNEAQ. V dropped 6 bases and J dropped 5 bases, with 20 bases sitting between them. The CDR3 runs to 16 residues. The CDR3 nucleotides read TGTGCCAGCAGTCTTACGTGGGAGAGATATGACAATGAGCAGTTCTTC. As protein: CASSLTWERYDNEQFF.

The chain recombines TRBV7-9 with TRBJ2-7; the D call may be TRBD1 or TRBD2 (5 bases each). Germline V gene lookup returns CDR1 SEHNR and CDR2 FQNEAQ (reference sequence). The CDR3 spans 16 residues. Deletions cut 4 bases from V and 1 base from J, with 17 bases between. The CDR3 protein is CASSSRDQGESYEQYV. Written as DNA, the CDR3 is TGTGCCAGCAGCTCCCGAGACCAGGGAGAGTCCTACGAGCAGTACGTC.

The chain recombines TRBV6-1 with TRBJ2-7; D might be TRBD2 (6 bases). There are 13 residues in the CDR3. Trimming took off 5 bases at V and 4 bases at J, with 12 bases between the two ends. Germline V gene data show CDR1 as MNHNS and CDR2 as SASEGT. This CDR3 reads CASSISGGYEQYV. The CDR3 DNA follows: TGTGCCAGCAGTATTAGCGGAGGGTACGAGCAGTACGTC.

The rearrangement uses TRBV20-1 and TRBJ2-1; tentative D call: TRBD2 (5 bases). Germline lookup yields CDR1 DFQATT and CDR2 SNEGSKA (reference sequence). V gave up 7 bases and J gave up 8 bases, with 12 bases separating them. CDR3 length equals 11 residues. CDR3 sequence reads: CSGGGFDEQFF. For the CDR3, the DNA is TGCAGTGGAGGAGGATTTGATGAGCAGTTCTTC.

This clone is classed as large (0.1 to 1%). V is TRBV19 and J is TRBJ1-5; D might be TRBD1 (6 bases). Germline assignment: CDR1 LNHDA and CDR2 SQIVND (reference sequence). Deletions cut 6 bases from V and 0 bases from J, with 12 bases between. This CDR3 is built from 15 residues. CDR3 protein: CASSRQGSSNQPQHF. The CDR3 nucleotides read TGTGCCAGTAGCCGGCAGGGGAGTAGCAATCAGCCCCAGCATTTT.

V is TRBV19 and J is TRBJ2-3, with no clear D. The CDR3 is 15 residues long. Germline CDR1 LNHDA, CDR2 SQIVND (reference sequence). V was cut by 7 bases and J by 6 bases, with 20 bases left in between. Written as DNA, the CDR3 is TGTGCCAGTACCGACTTTGGGCGGAGTGGTGATACGCAGTATTTT. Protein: CASTDFGRSGDTQYF.

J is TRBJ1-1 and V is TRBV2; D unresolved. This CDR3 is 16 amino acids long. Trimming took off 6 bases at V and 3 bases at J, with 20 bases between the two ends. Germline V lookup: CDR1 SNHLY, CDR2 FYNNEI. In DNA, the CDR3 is TGTGCCAGCAGCGCCGCCGTTTTGAGGTCCGACACTGAAGCTTTCTTT. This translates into CASSAAVLRSDTEAFF. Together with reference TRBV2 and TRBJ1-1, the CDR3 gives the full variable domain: EPEVTQTPSHQVTQMGQEVILRCVPISNHLYFYWYRQILGQKVEFLVSFYNNEISEKSEIFDDQFSVERPDGSNFTLKIRSTKLEDSAMYFCASSAAVLRSDTEAFFGQGTRLTVV.